This TCR beta chain was identified in a study of cytotoxic CD8 clonotypes in ibrutinib-treated CLL. Study information: For this cohort, patients were some eleven relapsed/refractory and approximately 14 treatment-naive, while 17 were IGHV unmutated. Sequenced samples delivered averages of 200,000 to 300,000 productive templates and around 94,000 productive rearrangements. Whole-study results and caveats: Treatment saw public clonotypes, which were uncommon, either contract or stay stable.

The CDR3 has 15 amino acids. V shed 6 bases and J shed 6 bases, with 17 bases lying between them. Germline V CDR1 and CDR2: SNHLY, FYNNEI. A 1 in 200,000 to 1 in 1 million T cell depth was the sequencing target. Sequenced by immunoSEQ multiplex PCR; TCRdb stores in-frame clones only, minus some. This table holds some 200,000 clones, roughly 65% found once. On this clone itself: What it binds is not known.

Sequencing used PBMCs, obtained after 12 months of ibrutinib treatment. J is TRBJ2-2 and V is TRBV2; D is perhaps TRBD2 (6 bases). The source is a human donor with chronic lymphocytic leukemia. The CDR3 loop reads CASRDASVGAGELFF. CDR3 coding DNA: TGTGCCAGCAGGGATGCTAGCGTCGGGGCCGGGGAGCTGTTTTTT.